The clone carrying this T cell receptor beta chain was observed a handful of times. TCRdb keeps only in-frame clones here, not all; method: immunoSEQ multiplex PCR. Here the sample spans roughly 250,000 clones, around 90% being singletons. Study members were between about 18 and 90 years old and lived in roughly 24 US regions. Participants reported their clinical history, and cohort assignment relied on those reports. These data come from a study of blood T cell repertoires in COVID-19. As for the study in general: COVID-19 samples collected from the United States, Italy and Spain covered acute and convalescent phases. The analysed material was cDNA or gDNA that came from T cells, B-cell-depleted T cells, or PBMCs.

The CDR3 has 14 amino acids. Germline V gives CDR1 GTSNPN, CDR2 SVGIG (reference sequence). Trimming stripped 4 bases from V and 5 bases from J, with 12 bases between. The source of this sequence is a woman aged 25 to 39 with acute COVID-19. This chain links TRBV30 with TRBJ2-6, with D uncertain. Sequenced material: PBMCs or T cells enriched from blood (not recorded which). The CDR3 loop reads CAWIVPVRANVLTF. The CDR3 DNA reads as TGTGCCTGGATAGTACCCGTAAGGGCCAACGTCCTGACTTTC. Combining the CDR3 with reference TRBV30 and TRBJ2-6 gives the whole variable domain SQTIHQWPATLVQPVGSPLSLECTVEGTSNPNLYWYRQAAGRGLQLLFYSVGIGQISSEVPQNLSASRPQDRQFILSSKKLLLSDSGFYLCAWIVPVRANVLTFGAGSRLTVL.